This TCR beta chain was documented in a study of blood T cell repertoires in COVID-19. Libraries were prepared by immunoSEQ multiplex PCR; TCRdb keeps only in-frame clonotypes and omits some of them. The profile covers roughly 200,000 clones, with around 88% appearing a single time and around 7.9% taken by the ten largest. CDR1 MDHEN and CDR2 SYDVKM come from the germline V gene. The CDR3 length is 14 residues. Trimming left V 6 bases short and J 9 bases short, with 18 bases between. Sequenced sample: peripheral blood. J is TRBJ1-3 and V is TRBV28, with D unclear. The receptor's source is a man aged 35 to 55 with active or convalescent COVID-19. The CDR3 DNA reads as TGTGCCAGCAGCCCGGGTCTTCCTGGGAGCACCATATATTTT. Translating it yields CASSPGLPGSTIYF. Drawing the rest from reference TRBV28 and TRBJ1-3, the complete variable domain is DVKVTQSSRYLVKRTGEKVFLECVQDMDHENMFWYRQDPGLGLRLIYFSYDVKMKEKGDIPEGYSVSREKKERFSLILESASTNQTSMYLCASSPGLPGSTIYFGEGSWLTVV.